The clone carrying this T cell receptor beta chain is judged medium-sized. What it recognizes is unknown. The CDR3 sequence is 16 residues long. V lost 7 bases, J lost 2 bases, and 10 bases stayed unmatched. CDR1 and CDR2 (germline): LGHDT, YNNKEL (reference sequence). Each patient was aged 18 to 65 and had newly diagnosed hyperthyroidism of under 2 months' duration. Diagnoses rested on clinical symptoms, serum thyroxine and TRAb, thyroid ultrasound and orbital computed tomography. The blood sample dates from first hyperthyroidism diagnosis, preceding any ophthalmopathy symptoms. Amplification targeted TCR beta CDR3 regions from RNA transcripts. In the first-round RT-PCR of the TCR CDR3, the HTBI primer set was used. One entry per CDR3 protein, called by TCRdb with MiXCR from the multiplex PCR reads. The repertoire holds about 130,000 distinct CDR3 sequences, with roughly a fifth as singletons. The data were obtained in a study of T cells in Graves' hyperthyroidism and ophthalmopathy. General observations from the study: By a 13 V-J model, ophthalmopathy was set apart from stable hyperthyroidism.

V is TRBV3-1 and J is TRBJ2-2; 7 positions match TRBD1. The origin of this receptor is a woman between 45 and 65 years old with Graves' hyperthyroidism that later progressed to Graves' ophthalmopathy. The sample was blood. The CDR3, as DNA: TGTGCCAGCAACAGACTCGGGACAGAAAACACCGGGGAGCTGTTTTTT. This encodes CASNRLGTENTGELFF.